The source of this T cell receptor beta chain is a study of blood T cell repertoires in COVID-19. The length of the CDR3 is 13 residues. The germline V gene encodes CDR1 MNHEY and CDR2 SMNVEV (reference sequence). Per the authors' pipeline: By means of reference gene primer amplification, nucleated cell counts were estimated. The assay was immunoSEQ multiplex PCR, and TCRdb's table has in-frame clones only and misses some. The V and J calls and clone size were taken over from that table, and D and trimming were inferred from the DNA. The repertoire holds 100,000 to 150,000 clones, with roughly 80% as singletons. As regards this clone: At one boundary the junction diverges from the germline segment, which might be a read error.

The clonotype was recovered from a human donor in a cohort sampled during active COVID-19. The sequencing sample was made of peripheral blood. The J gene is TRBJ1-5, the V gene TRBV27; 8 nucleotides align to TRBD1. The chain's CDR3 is CASSPGGKQPQHF. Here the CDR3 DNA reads TGTGCCAGCAGCCCAGGGGGCAAACAGCCCCAGCATTTT.